This T cell receptor (beta chain) was sequenced for a study of blood T cell repertoires in COVID-19. About the research overall: Acute and convalescent COVID-19 specimens originated in the United States, Italy and Spain.

Assay: immunoSEQ multiplex PCR; the TCRdb copy retains only in-frame clones and omits some. The sample lists 490,000 or so clones; less than 90% were seen once. CDR3 length: 16 amino acids. CDR1 is MGHRA, CDR2 YSYEKL, per germline. Trimming shortened V by 4 bases and J by 0 bases, and 12 bases separated the two germline ends. Input material: PBMCs or T cells enriched from blood (not recorded which). This chain uses TRBV4-1 with TRBJ2-2; D is possibly TRBD1 (6 bases). The sequence derives from a woman aged 60-70 years who had recovered from COVID-19. The CDR3 protein is CASSPGTSSNTGELFF. Here the CDR3 DNA reads TGCGCCAGCAGCCCTGGGACATCCTCGAACACCGGGGAGCTGTTTTTT.